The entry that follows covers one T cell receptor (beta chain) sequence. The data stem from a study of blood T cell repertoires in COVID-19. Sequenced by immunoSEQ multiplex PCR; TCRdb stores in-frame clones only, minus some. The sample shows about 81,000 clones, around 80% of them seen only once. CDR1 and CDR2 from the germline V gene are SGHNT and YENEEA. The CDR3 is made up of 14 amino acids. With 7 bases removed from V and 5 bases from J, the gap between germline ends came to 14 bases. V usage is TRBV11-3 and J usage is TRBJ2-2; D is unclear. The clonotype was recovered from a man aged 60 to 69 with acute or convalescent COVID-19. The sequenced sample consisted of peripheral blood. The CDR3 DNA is TGTGCCAGCACCCGCCGAGTGAGTACCGGGGAGCTGTTTTTT. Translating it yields CASTRRVSTGELFF. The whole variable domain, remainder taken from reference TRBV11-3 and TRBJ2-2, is EAGVVQSPRYKIIEKKQPVAFWCNPISGHNTLYWYLQNLGQGPELLIRYENEEAVDDSQLPKDRFSAERLKGVDSTLKIQPAELGDSAVYLCASTRRVSTGELFFGEGSRLTVL.